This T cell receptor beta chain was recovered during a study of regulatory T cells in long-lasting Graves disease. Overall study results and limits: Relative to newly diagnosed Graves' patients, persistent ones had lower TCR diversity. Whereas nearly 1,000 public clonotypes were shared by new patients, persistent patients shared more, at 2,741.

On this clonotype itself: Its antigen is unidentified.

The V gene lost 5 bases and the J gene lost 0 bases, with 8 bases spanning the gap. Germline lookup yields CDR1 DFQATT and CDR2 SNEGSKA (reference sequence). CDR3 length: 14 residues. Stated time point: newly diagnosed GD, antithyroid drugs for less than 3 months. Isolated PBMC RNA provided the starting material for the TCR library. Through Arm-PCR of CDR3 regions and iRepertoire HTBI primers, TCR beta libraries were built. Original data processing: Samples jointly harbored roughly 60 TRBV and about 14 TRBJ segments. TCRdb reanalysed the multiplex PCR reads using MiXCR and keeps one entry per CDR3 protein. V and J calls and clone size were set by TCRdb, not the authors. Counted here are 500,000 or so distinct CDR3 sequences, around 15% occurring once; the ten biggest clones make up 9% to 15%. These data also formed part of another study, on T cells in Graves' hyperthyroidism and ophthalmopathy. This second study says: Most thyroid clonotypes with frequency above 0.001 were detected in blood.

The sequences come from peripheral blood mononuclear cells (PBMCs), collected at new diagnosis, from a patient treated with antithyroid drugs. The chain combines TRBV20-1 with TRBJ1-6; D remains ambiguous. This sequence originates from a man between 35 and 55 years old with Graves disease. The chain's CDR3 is CSAFPSSYNSPLHF. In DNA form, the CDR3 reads TGCAGTGCTTTTCCGAGCTCCTATAATTCACCCCTCCACTTT.